This T cell receptor beta chain was sequenced in a study of blood T cells in healthy people across ages. The table lists this clonotype with a few counts. A second roughly 6 to 12 cycle PCR used barcoded and J-beta primers. TCRdb reanalysed the 5' RACE reads using MiXCR and keeps one entry per CDR3 protein. This sample has 600,000 to 850,000 distinct CDR3 sequences, with roughly 43% found just once. CDR1 is SGDLS and CDR2 is YYNGEE in the germline V gene. V lost 4 bases, J lost 10 bases, and 8 bases stayed unmatched. The CDR3 has 15 residues. V gene TRBV9 combines with J gene TRBJ2-1; 13 bases line up with TRBD2. Sequencing input: blood. The TCR originated in a woman aged 55-69 years in good health. The CDR3 coding sequence is TGTGCCAGCAGCCAGGGACTAGCGGGACCCGGGGAGCAGTTCTTC. It translates to CASSQGLAGPGEQFF.